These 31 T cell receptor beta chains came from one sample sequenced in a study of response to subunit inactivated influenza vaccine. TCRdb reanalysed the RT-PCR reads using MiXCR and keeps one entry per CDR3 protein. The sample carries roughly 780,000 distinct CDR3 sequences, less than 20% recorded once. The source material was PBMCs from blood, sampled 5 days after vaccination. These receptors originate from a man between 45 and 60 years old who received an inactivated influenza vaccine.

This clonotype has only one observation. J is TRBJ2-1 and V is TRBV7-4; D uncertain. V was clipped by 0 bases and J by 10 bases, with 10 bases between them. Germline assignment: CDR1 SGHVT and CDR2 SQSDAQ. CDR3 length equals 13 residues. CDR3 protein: CASSLAADGEQFF. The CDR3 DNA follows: TGTGCCAGCAGCTTAGCTGCGGATGGAGAGCAGTTCTTC.

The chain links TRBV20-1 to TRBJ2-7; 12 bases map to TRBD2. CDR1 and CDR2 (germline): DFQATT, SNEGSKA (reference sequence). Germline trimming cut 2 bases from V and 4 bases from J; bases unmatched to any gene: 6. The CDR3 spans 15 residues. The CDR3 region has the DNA TGCAGTGCTAGACTAGCGGGAGGGCTAATTTACGAGCAGTACTTC. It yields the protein CSARLAGGLIYEQYF.

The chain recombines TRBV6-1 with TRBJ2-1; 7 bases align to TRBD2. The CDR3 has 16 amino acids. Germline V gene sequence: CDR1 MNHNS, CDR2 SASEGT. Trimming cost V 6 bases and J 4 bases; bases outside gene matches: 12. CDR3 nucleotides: TGTGCCAGCAGCCCCGGGGAGGGAGGGCGATACAATGAGCAGTTCTTC. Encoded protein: CASSPGEGGRYNEQFF.

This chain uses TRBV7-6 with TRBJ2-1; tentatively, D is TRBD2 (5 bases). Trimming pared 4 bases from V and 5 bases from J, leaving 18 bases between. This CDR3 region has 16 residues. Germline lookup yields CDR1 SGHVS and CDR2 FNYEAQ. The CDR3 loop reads CASSSNRLHADNEQFF. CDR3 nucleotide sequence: TGTGCCAGCAGCTCTAATAGACTACATGCAGACAATGAGCAGTTCTTC.

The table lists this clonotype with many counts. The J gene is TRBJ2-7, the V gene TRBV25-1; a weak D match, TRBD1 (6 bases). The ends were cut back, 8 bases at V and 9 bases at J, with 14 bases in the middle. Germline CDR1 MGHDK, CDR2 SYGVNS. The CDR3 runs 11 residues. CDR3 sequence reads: CASRTAKLQYF. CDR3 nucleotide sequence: TGTGCCAGCCGGACAGCCAAGTTGCAGTACTTC.

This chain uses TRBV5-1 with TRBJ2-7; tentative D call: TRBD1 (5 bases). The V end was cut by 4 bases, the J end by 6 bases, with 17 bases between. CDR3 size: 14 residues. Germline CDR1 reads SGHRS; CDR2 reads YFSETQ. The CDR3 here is CASSRTSGMGEQYF. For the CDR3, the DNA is TGCGCCAGCAGCCGAACGTCAGGGATGGGCGAGCAGTACTTC. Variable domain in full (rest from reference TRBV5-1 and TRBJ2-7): KAGVTQTPRYLIKTRGQQVTLSCSPISGHRSVSWYQQTPGQGLQFLFEYFSETQRNKGNFPGRFSGRQFSNSRSEMNVSTLELGDSALYLCASSRTSGMGEQYFGPGTRLTVT.

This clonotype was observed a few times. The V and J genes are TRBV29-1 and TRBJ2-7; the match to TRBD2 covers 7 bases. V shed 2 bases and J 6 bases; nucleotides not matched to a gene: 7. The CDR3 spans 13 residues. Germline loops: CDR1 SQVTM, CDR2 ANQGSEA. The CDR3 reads CSVETTSGGEQYF. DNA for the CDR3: TGCAGCGTTGAAACGACCTCGGGGGGCGAGCAGTACTTC.

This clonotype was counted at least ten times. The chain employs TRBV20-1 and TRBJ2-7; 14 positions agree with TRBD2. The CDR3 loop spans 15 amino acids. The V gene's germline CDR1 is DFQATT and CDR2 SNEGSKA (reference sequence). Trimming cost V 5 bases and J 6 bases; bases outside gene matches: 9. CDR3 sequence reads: CSAERTSGRLSEQYF. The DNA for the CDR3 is TGCAGTGCTGAGAGGACTAGCGGGAGGTTGAGCGAGCAGTACTTC.

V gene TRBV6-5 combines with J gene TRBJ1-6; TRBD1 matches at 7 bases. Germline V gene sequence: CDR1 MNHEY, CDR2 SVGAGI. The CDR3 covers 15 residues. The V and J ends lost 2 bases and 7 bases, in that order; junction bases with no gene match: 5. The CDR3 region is CASSYQGTANSPLHF. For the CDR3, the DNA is TGTGCCAGCAGTTACCAGGGGACAGCCAATTCACCCCTCCACTTT.

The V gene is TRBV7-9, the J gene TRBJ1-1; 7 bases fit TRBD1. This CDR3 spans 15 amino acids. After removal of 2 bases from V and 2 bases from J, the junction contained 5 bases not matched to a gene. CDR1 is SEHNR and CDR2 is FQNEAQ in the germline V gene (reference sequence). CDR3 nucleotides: TGTGCCAGCAGCTTACAGGACAGGATAAACACTGAAGCTTTCTTT. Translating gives CASSLQDRINTEAFF.

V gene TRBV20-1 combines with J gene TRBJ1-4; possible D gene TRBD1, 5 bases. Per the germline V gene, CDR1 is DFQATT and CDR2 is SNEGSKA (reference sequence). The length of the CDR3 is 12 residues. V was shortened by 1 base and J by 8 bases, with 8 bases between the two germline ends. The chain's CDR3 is CSARAGGEKLFF. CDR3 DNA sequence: TGCAGTGCTAGAGCGGGGGGGGAAAAACTGTTTTTT.

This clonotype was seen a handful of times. The CDR3 loop reads CASSLDVSQETQYF. The CDR3 DNA sequence: TGCGCCAGCAGCTTGGATGTCAGTCAAGAGACCCAGTACTTC. The chain uses TRBV5-1 and TRBJ2-5; D ambiguous. This CDR3 has 14 residues. Germline assignment: CDR1 SGHRS and CDR2 YFSETQ. Trimming cost V 0 bases and J 2 bases, with 8 bases left between them.

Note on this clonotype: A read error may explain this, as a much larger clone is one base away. CDR3 sequence: CASSLSWEDTQYF. As DNA, the CDR3 is TGTGCCAGCAGCTTATCGTGGGAAGACACCCAGTACTTC. The rearrangement uses TRBV7-9 and TRBJ2-5; no reliable D call. The CDR3 covers 13 residues. In germline, CDR1 is SEHNR, CDR2 FQNEAQ (reference sequence).

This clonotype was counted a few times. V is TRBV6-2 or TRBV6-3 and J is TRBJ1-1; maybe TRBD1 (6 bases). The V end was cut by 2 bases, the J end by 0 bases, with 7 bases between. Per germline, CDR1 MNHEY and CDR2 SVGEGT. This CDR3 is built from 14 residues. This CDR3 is CASSYGGLNTEAFF. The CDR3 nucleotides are TGTGCCAGCAGTTACGGGGGCCTGAACACTGAAGCTTTCTTT.

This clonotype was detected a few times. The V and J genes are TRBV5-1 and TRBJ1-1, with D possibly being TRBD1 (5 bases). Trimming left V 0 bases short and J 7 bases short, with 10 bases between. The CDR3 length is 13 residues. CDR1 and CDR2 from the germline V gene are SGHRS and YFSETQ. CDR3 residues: CASSLASGLEAFF. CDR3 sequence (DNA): TGCGCCAGCAGCTTGGCTTCGGGGCTTGAAGCTTTCTTT.

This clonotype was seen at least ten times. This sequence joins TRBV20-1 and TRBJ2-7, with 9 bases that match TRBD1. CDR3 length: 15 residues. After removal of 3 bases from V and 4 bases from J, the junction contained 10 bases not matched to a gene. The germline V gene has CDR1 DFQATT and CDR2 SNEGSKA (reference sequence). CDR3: CSARVAQGAAYEQYF. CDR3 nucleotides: TGCAGTGCTAGGGTGGCACAGGGGGCGGCTTACGAGCAGTACTTC.

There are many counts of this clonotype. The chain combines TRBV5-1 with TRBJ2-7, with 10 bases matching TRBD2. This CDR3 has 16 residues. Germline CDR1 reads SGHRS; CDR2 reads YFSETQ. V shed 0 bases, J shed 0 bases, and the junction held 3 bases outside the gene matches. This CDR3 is CASSLEASGGSYEQYF. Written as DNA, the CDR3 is TGCGCCAGCAGCTTGGAGGCTAGCGGGGGCTCCTACGAGCAGTACTTC.

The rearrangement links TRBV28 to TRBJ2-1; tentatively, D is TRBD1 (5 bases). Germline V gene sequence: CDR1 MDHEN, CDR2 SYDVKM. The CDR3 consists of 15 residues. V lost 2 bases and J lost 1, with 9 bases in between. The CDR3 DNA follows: TGTGCCAGCAGTTTAGGGGCGCAGTCCTACAATGAGCAGTTCTTC. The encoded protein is CASSLGAQSYNEQFF. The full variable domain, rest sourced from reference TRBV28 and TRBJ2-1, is DVKVTQSSRYLVKRTGEKVFLECVQDMDHENMFWYRQDPGLGLRLIYFSYDVKMKEKGDIPEGYSVSREKKERFSLILESASTNQTSMYLCASSLGAQSYNEQFFGPGTRLTVL.

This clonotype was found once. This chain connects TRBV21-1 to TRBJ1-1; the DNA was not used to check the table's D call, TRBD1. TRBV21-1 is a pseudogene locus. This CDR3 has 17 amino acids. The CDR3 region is CASKQGDRGRWATEAFF. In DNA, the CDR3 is TGTGCCAGCAAGCAAGGGGACAGGGGAAGGTGGGCTACTGAAGCTTTCTTT.

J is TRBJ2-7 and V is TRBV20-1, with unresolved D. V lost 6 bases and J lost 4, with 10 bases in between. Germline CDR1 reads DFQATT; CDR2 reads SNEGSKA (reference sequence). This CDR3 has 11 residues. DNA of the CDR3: TGCAGTGCGACTTCGGAGTACGAGCAGTACTTC. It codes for CSATSEYEQYF.

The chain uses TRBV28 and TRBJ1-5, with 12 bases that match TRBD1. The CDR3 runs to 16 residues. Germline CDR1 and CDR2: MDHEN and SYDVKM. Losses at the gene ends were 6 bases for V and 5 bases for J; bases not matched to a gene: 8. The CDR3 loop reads CASRPRDRGQYQPQHF. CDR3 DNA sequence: TGTGCCAGCAGGCCCCGGGACAGGGGGCAGTATCAGCCCCAGCATTTT. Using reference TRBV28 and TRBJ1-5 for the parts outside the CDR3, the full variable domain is DVKVTQSSRYLVKRTGEKVFLECVQDMDHENMFWYRQDPGLGLRLIYFSYDVKMKEKGDIPEGYSVSREKKERFSLILESASTNQTSMYLCASRPRDRGQYQPQHFGDGTRLSIL.

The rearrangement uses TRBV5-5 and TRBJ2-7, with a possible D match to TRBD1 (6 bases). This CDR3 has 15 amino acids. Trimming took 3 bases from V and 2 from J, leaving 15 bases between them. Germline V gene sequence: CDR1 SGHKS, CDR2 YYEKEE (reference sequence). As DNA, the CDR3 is TGTGCCAGCAGCTCCGGGACACTCCCTACCTACGAGCAGTACTTC. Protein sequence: CASSSGTLPTYEQYF.

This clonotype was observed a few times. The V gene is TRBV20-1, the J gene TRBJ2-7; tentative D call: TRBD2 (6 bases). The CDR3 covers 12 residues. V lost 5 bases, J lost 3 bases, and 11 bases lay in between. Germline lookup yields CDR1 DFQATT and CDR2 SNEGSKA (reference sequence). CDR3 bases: TGCAGTGCTGGCGTGGACTACTACGAGCAGTACTTC. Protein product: CSAGVDYYEQYF.

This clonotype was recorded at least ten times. The CDR3 is CSHNTAVGTDTQYF. The CDR3 DNA reads TGCAGCCATAATACGGCCGTCGGCACAGATACGCAGTATTTT. The chain couples TRBV29-1 to TRBJ2-3; D not resolved. Germline loops: CDR1 SQVTM, CDR2 ANQGSEA. V dropped 8 bases and J dropped 1 base, with 16 bases sitting between them. The CDR3 has 14 residues.

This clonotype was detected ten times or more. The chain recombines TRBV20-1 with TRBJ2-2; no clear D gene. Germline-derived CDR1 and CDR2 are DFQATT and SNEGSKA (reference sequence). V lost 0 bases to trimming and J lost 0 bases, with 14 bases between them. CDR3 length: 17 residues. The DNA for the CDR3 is TGCAGTGCTAGAGATCCTCGACGGTTCGCGAACACCGGGGAGCTGTTTTTT. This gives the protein CSARDPRRFANTGELFF.

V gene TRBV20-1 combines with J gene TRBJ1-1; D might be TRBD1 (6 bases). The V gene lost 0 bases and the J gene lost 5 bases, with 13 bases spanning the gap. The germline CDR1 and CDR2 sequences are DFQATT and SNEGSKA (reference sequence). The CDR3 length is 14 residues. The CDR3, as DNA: TGCAGTGCTAGAGATAAGGGGGTGGATACTGAAGCTTTCTTT. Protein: CSARDKGVDTEAFF.

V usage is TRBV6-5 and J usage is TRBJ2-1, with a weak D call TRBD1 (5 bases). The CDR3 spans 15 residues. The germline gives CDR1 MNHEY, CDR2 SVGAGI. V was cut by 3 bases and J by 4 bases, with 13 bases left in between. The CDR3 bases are TGTGCCAGCAGTTATGCGACAGTAAGTTACAATGAGCAGTTCTTC. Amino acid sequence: CASSYATVSYNEQFF.

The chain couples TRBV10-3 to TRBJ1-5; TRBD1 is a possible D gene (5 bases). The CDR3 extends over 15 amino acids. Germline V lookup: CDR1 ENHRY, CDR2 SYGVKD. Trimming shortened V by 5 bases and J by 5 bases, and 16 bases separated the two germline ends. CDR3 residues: CAISSGTTDYQPQHF. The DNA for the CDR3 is TGTGCCATCAGTTCTGGGACGACGGATTATCAGCCCCAGCATTTT.

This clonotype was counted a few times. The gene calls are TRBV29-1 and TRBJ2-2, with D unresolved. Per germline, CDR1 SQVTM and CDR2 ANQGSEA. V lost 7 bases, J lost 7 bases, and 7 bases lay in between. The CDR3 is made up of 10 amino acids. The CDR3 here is CSAGSGELFF. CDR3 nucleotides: TGCAGCGCCGGTAGCGGGGAGCTGTTTTTT.

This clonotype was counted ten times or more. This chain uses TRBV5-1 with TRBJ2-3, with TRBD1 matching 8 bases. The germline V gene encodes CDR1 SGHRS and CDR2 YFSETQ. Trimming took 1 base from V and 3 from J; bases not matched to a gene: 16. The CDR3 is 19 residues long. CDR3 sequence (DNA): TGCGCCAGCAGCTTGCCACCAATCTCCGGACAGGGCCGAACAGATACGCAGTATTTT. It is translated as CASSLPPISGQGRTDTQYF.

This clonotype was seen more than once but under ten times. DNA for the CDR3: TGTGCCAGCAACCCAGGAAGCTTCGATAATTCACCCCTCCACTTT. Translated: CASNPGSFDNSPLHF. This chain links TRBV6-1 with TRBJ1-6; D not certain. From germline, CDR1 is MNHNS and CDR2 SASEGT. Trimming removed 7 bases at V and 5 bases at J, with 15 bases between. There are 15 residues in the CDR3.